This passage covers 21 T cell receptor beta chains from one sample sequenced in a study of human T cells and chemical hapten exposure. TCRdb re-called the RACE reads through MiXCR, storing one row per CDR3 protein. The table records tens of thousands of distinct CDR3 sequences, around a tenth of them present only once. The time point denotes: pre-sensitization, week 0. Treatment described: therapeutic diphenylcyclopropenone sensitization with weekly scalp DPC. The sample was whole blood, taken in connection with sensitization to the hapten diphenylcyclopropenone (DPC). These receptors came from a woman in her thirties or forties with alopecia areata. Some clones in this sample may be carry-over from other donors' samples.

By its share, this clonotype is medium-sized. Written as DNA, the CDR3 is TGTGCCAGCAGTTACGGGACAGGGGAAACAGATACGCAGTATTTT. Translating gives CASSYGTGETDTQYF. V and J are TRBV6-2 or TRBV6-3 and TRBJ2-3, with 10 bases lining up with TRBD1. Germline CDR1 and CDR2: MNHEY and SVGEGT. V lost 2 bases and J lost 3; bases outside the gene matches: 2. The CDR3 is 15 amino acids.

In its sample, this clonotype was seen a few times. The V call is TRBV2, the J call TRBJ2-4, with D possibly matching TRBD2 (5 bases). Germline loops: CDR1 SNHLY, CDR2 FYNNEI. Trimming left V 1 base short and J 0 bases short, with 10 bases between. The CDR3 runs 16 residues. CDR3 sequence reads: CASSEDLTRAKNIQYF. CDR3 DNA sequence: TGTGCCAGCAGTGAAGATCTCACTAGAGCCAAAAACATTCAGTACTTC. The complete variable domain, with remaining parts taken from reference TRBV2 and TRBJ2-4, reads EPEVTQTPSHQVTQMGQEVILRCVPISNHLYFYWYRQILGQKVEFLVSFYNNEISEKSEIFDDQFSVERPDGSNFTLKIRSTKLEDSAMYFCASSEDLTRAKNIQYFGAGTRLSVL.

This clonotype has just a few counts. The rearrangement joins TRBV7-9 to TRBJ1-1, with D unresolved. V lost 2 bases, J lost 5 bases, and 9 bases lay in between. The germline V gene encodes CDR1 SEHNR and CDR2 FQNEAQ (reference sequence). CDR3 size: 13 residues. CDR3 residues: CASSLRGDTEAFF. CDR3 nucleotides: TGTGCCAGCAGCTTACGGGGAGATACTGAAGCTTTCTTT.

The table lists this clonotype with many counts. The chain carries TRBV20-1 and TRBJ1-2; D unresolved. The CDR3 has 12 residues. Trimming stripped 0 bases from V and 5 bases from J, with 7 bases between. The V gene's germline CDR1 is DFQATT and CDR2 SNEGSKA (reference sequence). CDR3 loop: CSARESVYGYTF. In DNA form, the CDR3 reads TGCAGTGCTAGAGAGTCGGTATATGGCTACACCTTC.

This clonotype has a count of ten or more. The rearrangement links TRBV4-2 to TRBJ2-7; 7 positions match TRBD1. The germline CDR1 and CDR2 sequences are LGHNA and YNFKEQ. The J segment lost 2 bases and the V segment lost 1 base, leaving 5 bases of the junction unmatched. The CDR3 loop spans 15 amino acids. CDR3 loop: CASSQGTGAPYEQYF. DNA for the CDR3: TGTGCCAGCAGCCAAGGGACAGGTGCGCCCTACGAGCAGTACTTC.

In its sample, this clonotype ranks as large. The rearrangement links TRBV29-1 to TRBJ1-1, with D possibly being TRBD1 (6 bases). The V gene lost 6 bases and the J gene lost 0 bases, with 11 bases spanning the gap. The CDR3 is 13 amino acids. CDR1 and CDR2 (germline): SQVTM, ANQGSEA. CDR3 DNA sequence: TGCAGCGTATACAGGGATATGAACACTGAAGCTTTCTTT. Its translation is CSVYRDMNTEAFF.

This clonotype was detected ten times or more. The rearrangement links TRBV5-6 to TRBJ1-1; 12 nucleotides align to TRBD1. Germline V gives CDR1 SGHDT, CDR2 YYEEEE. The CDR3 is 16 amino acids. V was clipped by 5 bases and J by 3 bases; unmatched bases: 8. The DNA of the CDR3 is TGTGCCAGCAGACCCGGGACAGGGGGCTTCGACACTGAAGCTTTCTTT. Residues: CASRPGTGGFDTEAFF.

This clonotype was seen ten or more times. The chain employs TRBV7-9 and TRBJ2-1; either TRBD1 or TRBD2 may fit D (5 bases each). V dropped 5 bases and J dropped 0 bases, with 23 bases sitting between them. From germline, CDR1 is SEHNR and CDR2 FQNEAQ (reference sequence). This CDR3 has 19 amino acids. CDR3 coding DNA: TGTGCCAGCAGCCCCCCCCCTGAATGGGGACGGAGCTCCTACAATGAGCAGTTCTTC. It yields the protein CASSPPPEWGRSSYNEQFF.

This clonotype appeared many times. This chain joins TRBV18 and TRBJ1-1, with a weak D call TRBD1 (6 bases). With 5 bases removed from V and 7 bases from J, the gap between germline ends came to 8 bases. The CDR3 has 11 amino acids. Per germline, CDR1 KGHSH and CDR2 LQKENI. CDR3 coding DNA: TGTGCCAGCTCAACACAGGGTGAAGCTTTCTTT. Its translation: CASSTQGEAFF.

The chain's CDR3 is CASSLPGSYEQYF. DNA for the CDR3: TGTGCCAGCAGTCTTCCCGGGAGTTACGAGCAGTACTTC. The chain uses TRBV6-1 and TRBJ2-7, with D perhaps TRBD2 (6 bases). V gave up 5 bases and J gave up 4 bases, with 12 bases separating them. Germline CDR1 MNHNS, CDR2 SASEGT. This CDR3 region has 13 residues.

This clonotype was recorded many times. The chain couples TRBV18 to TRBJ2-2; D is undetermined. Per germline, CDR1 KGHSH and CDR2 LQKENI. Trimming took 3 bases from V and 7 from J, leaving 9 bases between them. The CDR3 loop spans 13 amino acids. The DNA of the CDR3 is TGTGCCAGCTCACCTCAGGCGGACGGGGAGCTGTTTTTT. It yields the protein CASSPQADGELFF.

This clonotype was seen a handful of times. J is TRBJ1-1 and V is TRBV3-1; D is undetermined. The germline V gene encodes CDR1 LGHDT and CDR2 YNNKEL (reference sequence). V was pared by 1 base and J by 6 bases, with 9 bases between. The length of the CDR3 is 13 residues. The CDR3 nucleotides read TGTGCCAGCAGCCAAGCAGTGGGCGCTGAAGCTTTCTTT. It codes for CASSQAVGAEAFF. Using reference TRBV3-1 and TRBJ1-1 for the parts outside the CDR3, the full variable domain is DTAVSQTPKYLVTQMGNDKSIKCEQNLGHDTMYWYKQDSKKFLKIMFSYNNKELIINETVPNRFSPKSPDKAHLNLHINSLELGDSAVYFCASSQAVGAEAFFGQGTRLTVV.

The V call is TRBV7-8, the J call TRBJ1-6; no firm D call. The CDR3 totals 15 residues. V was pared by 8 bases and J by 0 bases, with 11 bases between. CDR1 SGHVS and CDR2 FQNEAQ come from the germline V gene. The DNA of the CDR3 is TGTGCCAGCCTCCGTGGAAACTCCTATAATTCACCCCTCCACTTT. It is translated as CASLRGNSYNSPLHF.

The chain combines TRBV18 with TRBJ2-7; D is uncertain. Germline V lookup: CDR1 KGHSH, CDR2 LQKENI. This CDR3 has 14 residues. Trimming pared 1 base from V and 7 bases from J, leaving 14 bases between. The CDR3 sequence: CASSPRAPTREQYF. DNA for the CDR3: TGTGCCAGCTCACCACGGGCGCCTACAAGGGAGCAGTACTTC.

The rearrangement uses TRBV25-1 and TRBJ1-1; a weak D match, TRBD1 (5 bases). The CDR3 has 16 residues. Germline-derived CDR1 and CDR2 are MGHDK and SYGVNS. Trimming took 2 bases from V and 11 from J, leaving 24 bases between them. CDR3 region: CASSEGGTDTSMKAFF. The CDR3 region has the DNA TGTGCCAGCAGTGAAGGTGGGACCGATACTAGTATGAAGGCTTTCTTT.

This clonotype was detected many times. The rearrangement links TRBV7-9 to TRBJ2-7, with D hard to call. The CDR3 contains 11 residues. Germline CDR1 is SEHNR and CDR2 is FQNEAQ (reference sequence). The V end lost 5 bases, the J end lost 2 bases, and 4 bases lay between the germline ends. CDR3 amino acids: CASSVTYEQYF. The CDR3 nucleotides are TGTGCCAGCAGCGTGACCTACGAGCAGTACTTC.

This clonotype was found many times. The chain links TRBV29-1 to TRBJ2-6; TRBD1 or TRBD2 may be the D gene (5 bases each). Looked up from germline, CDR1 is SQVTM and CDR2 is ANQGSEA. Trimming removed 6 bases from V and 1 base from J, with 10 bases in between. The CDR3 is made up of 14 amino acids. This chain's CDR3 is CSVGDRSGANVLTF. Here the CDR3 DNA reads TGCAGCGTCGGGGACCGTTCTGGGGCCAACGTCCTGACTTTC.

This clonotype was counted at least ten times. The rearrangement joins TRBV4-3 to TRBJ1-1; D perhaps matches TRBD1 (5 bases). The CDR3 has 17 amino acids. The germline V gene has CDR1 LGHNA and CDR2 YSLEER. V dropped 1 base and J dropped 2 bases, with 17 bases sitting between them. CDR3 coding DNA: TGCGCCAGCAGCCAAGCAACGGGGGGTCCGCAAAACACTGAAGCTTTCTTT. Residues: CASSQATGGPQNTEAFF.

In this sample, this clonotype turned up many times. The chain carries TRBV4-2 and TRBJ2-1; no definite D call. Trimming took 2 bases from V and 2 from J, leaving 7 bases between them. The germline V gene has CDR1 LGHNA and CDR2 YNFKEQ. This CDR3 comprises 14 residues. The chain's CDR3 is CASSQLGAYNEQFF. The CDR3 DNA follows: TGTGCCAGCAGCCAACTGGGTGCCTACAATGAGCAGTTCTTC.

This clonotype was seen at least ten times. This sequence joins TRBV28 and TRBJ1-2; tentatively, D is TRBD1 (6 bases). The V and J ends lost 3 bases and 3 bases respectively, with 11 bases between them. CDR3 length: 14 residues. Per the germline V gene, CDR1 is MDHEN and CDR2 is SYDVKM. CDR3 loop: CASSFHREHYGYTF. For the CDR3, the DNA is TGTGCCAGCAGTTTCCACAGGGAGCACTATGGCTACACCTTC.

This sequence joins TRBV7-9 and TRBJ2-7; 9 bases fit TRBD1. Germline V gene sequence: CDR1 SEHNR, CDR2 FQNEAQ (reference sequence). J was trimmed by 6 bases and V by 4 bases; bases with no gene match: 4. The CDR3 is 13 amino acids. CDR3 in DNA: TGTGCCAGCAGCTCAGGACAGGGGTCCGAGCAGTACTTC. Translated, it gives CASSSGQGSEQYF.